Listed below are T cell receptor beta chains from one sample, sequenced in a study of Ad26.COV2.S vaccination and SARS-CoV-2 variants. Profiled with immunoSEQ multiplex PCR; TCRdb holds only in-frame clones, not every one. Here the sample spans 360,000 or so clones, roughly 87% being singletons. Here the sequenced sample was peripheral blood, taken in a trial of Ad26.COV2.S vaccine versus placebo. The receptors stem from a person aged 18 to 65 who received the Ad26.COV2.S COVID-19 vaccine or a placebo. The CDR3 runs from the conserved cysteine through the conserved F or W. Each record gives: D gene, J gene, clone size, V gene, CDR3 protein, CDR3 DNA. The D gene is left open where the match is weak. Rows give clone size only sometimes, using once, few, many, or a class for an expanded clone.

TRBD2 TRBJ2-1 few TRBV7-2 CASSEAGAHNEQFF TGTGCCAGCAGCGAAGCGGGGGCCCACAATGAGCAGTTCTTC
. TRBJ2-3 . TRBV9 CASTRGSTDTQYF TGTGCCAGCACCCGGGGGAGCACAGATACGCAGTATTTT
. TRBJ1-1 . TRBV5-6 CASSRNTEAFF TGTGCCAGCAGCCGGAACACTGAAGCTTTCTTT
. TRBJ2-2 . TRBV10-3 CAISFRQTNTGELFF TGTGCCATCAGTTTTAGACAGACGAACACCGGGGAGCTGTTTTTT
. TRBJ2-5 . TRBV19 CASRRSGNQETQYF TGTGCCAGTAGACGTTCTGGTAACCAAGAGACCCAGTACTTC
TRBD1 TRBJ2-2 . TRBV3-1/TRBV3-2 CASSIRQGWDTGELFF TGTGCCAGCAGCATACGACAGGGGTGGGACACCGGGGAGCTGTTTTTT
. TRBJ2-7 . TRBV29-1 CSVERGGEQYF TGCAGCGTTGAAAGGGGAGGCGAGCAGTACTTC
TRBD2 TRBJ2-5 . TRBV6-2/TRBV6-3 CASSRGDHQETQYF TGTGCCAGCAGCCGGGGGGATCACCAAGAGACCCAGTACTTC
TRBD2 TRBJ2-1 . TRBV9 CASSPRGAKNNEQFF TGTGCCAGCAGCCCGCGGGGGGCAAAGAACAATGAGCAGTTCTTC
. TRBJ1-3 once TRBV9 CASSAAFSSGNTIYF TGTGCCAGCAGCGCCGCCTTTAGCTCTGGAAACACCATATATTTT
TRBD1 TRBJ2-1 once TRBV19 CASSMGTGAGVEQFF TGTGCCAGTAGTATGGGGACAGGGGCAGGGGTTGAGCAGTTCTTC
. TRBJ2-7 . TRBV6-2/TRBV6-3 CASSYPPWDGAYEQYF TGTGCCAGCAGTTACCCGCCCTGGGACGGTGCCTACGAGCAGTACTTC
TRBD1 TRBJ2-7 . TRBV4-3 CASSQEMVLGQGAREQYF TGCGCCAGCAGCCAAGAGATGGTCTTGGGACAGGGGGCGAGAGAGCAGTACTTC
TRBD2 TRBJ2-3 . TRBV30 CAWSFPRGGRTDTQYF TGTGCCTGGAGTTTTCCCCGGGGGGGCCGCACAGATACGCAGTATTTT
. TRBJ2-3 many TRBV9 CASSVEPSTDTQYF TGTGCCAGCAGCGTAGAGCCCAGCACAGATACGCAGTATTTT
. TRBJ1-6 . TRBV18 CASSPSNSPLHF TGTGCCAGCTCACCCAGTAATTCACCCCTCCACTTT
. TRBJ1-5 . TRBV5-5 CASSLAGVGSNQPQHF TGTGCCAGCAGCTTGGCAGGGGTAGGGAGCAATCAGCCCCAGCATTTT
. TRBJ1-5 . TRBV5-1 CASSSTPDSNQPQHF TGCGCCAGCAGCTCCACCCCAGATAGCAATCAGCCCCAGCATTTT
. TRBJ1-1 once TRBV13 CASSLVRRNTEAFF TGTGCCAGCAGCTTAGTTAGGCGGAACACTGAAGCTTTCTTT
. TRBJ2-1 . TRBV27 CASSLSWGLRPFF TGTGCCAGCAGTTTATCGTGGGGGCTGCGTCCTTTCTTC
. TRBJ1-2 . TRBV30 CAWSVSIYGYTF TGTGCCTGGAGTGTGTCCATCTATGGCTACACCTTC
. TRBJ1-3 . TRBV7-2 CASSLGISGNTIYF TGTGCCAGCAGCTTAGGAATCTCTGGAAACACCATATATTTT
TRBD1 TRBJ1-6 few TRBV5-1 CASSGPGQGVRSPLHF TGCGCCAGCAGCGGCCCGGGACAGGGTGTGCGTTCACCCCTCCACTTT
. TRBJ2-7 . TRBV19 CASSIDYEGEQYF TGTGCCAGTAGTATAGATTATGAGGGGGAGCAGTACTTC
. TRBJ2-7 . TRBV2 CASSEPQIGSAYEQYF TGTGCCAGCAGTGAACCCCAAATCGGCTCCGCCTACGAGCAGTACTTC
. TRBJ1-1 . TRBV7-9 CASSLGVREAFF TGTGCCAGCAGCTTAGGGGTCAGGGAAGCTTTCTTT
. TRBJ1-2 few TRBV12-5 CASGLVVPGARDYGYTF TGTGCTAGTGGTTTGGTGGTTCCAGGGGCGCGGGACTATGGCTACACCTTC
. TRBJ2-3 . TRBV5-1 CASSLGRQADTQYF TGCGCCAGCAGCTTGGGAAGGCAAGCAGATACGCAGTATTTT
TRBD1 TRBJ1-2 . TRBV23-1 CASSDIPGTADGYTF TGCGCCAGCAGTGATATTCCCGGGACAGCTGATGGCTACACCTTC
TRBD1 TRBJ2-3 once TRBV6-2/TRBV6-3 CASSYGQGVDTQYF TGTGCCAGCAGTTACGGTCAGGGGGTGGATACGCAGTATTTT
TRBD2 TRBJ2-5 . TRBV11-2 CASRIRGGEETQYF TGTGCCAGCAGGATTCGCGGGGGGGAGGAGACCCAGTACTTC
. TRBJ1-2 . TRBV7-2 CASSLAANYGYTF TGTGCCAGCAGCTTAGCTGCCAACTATGGCTACACCTTC
TRBD1 TRBJ1-4 once TRBV5-6 CASSRGQGWGEKLFF TGTGCCAGCAGCCGAGGACAGGGGTGGGGTGAAAAACTGTTTTTT
. TRBJ2-7 . TRBV7-9 CASSQTSYEQYF TGTGCCAGCAGCCAGACATCCTACGAGCAGTACTTC
. TRBJ1-2 few TRBV29-1 CSVGSPGGGYTF TGCAGCGTTGGGAGCCCCGGTGGTGGCTACACCTTC
. TRBJ1-4 . TRBV6-5 CASSRTEGNEKLFF TGTGCCAGCAGTCGGACAGAGGGCAATGAAAAACTGTTTTTT
. TRBJ1-5 . TRBV28 CASSITNADQPQHF TGTGCCAGCAGTATAACAAACGCGGATCAGCCCCAGCATTTT
. TRBJ1-1 . TRBV9 CASSVVRENTEAFF TGTGCCAGCAGCGTAGTCCGGGAGAACACTGAAGCTTTCTTT
. TRBJ2-2 . TRBV7-3 CASSLTYTGELFF TGTGCCAGCAGCTTAACGTACACCGGGGAGCTGTTTTTT
. TRBJ2-7 once TRBV11-2 CASSAGQQSSYEQYF TGTGCCAGCAGCGCGGGGCAGCAAAGCTCCTACGAGCAGTACTTC
. TRBJ1-4 once TRBV19 CASSIQMGGWEKLFF TGTGCCAGTAGCATTCAAATGGGGGGCTGGGAAAAACTGTTTTTT
. TRBJ2-3 . TRBV7-3 CASSLGFSSTDTQYF TGTGCCAGCAGCTTGGGATTCTCTAGCACAGATACGCAGTATTTT